The entry below describes one TCR beta chain. This entry comes from a study of T-cell reconstitution after alpha-beta-depleted transplantation in children. Trimming stripped 7 bases from V and 5 bases from J, with 12 bases between. The CDR3 covers 14 residues. The library targeted TCRbeta and was prepared with unique molecular identifiers. TCRdb re-called the PCR reads with MiXCR, one entry per CDR3 protein. The repertoire has about 500,000 distinct CDR3 sequences, roughly 33% of them found once; the top ten carry about 2.3%. The receptor was derived from a human donor who donated a stem cell graft to a child with aplastic anemia. V usage is TRBV12-3 or TRBV12-4 and J usage is TRBJ1-6; D not certain. The material was PBMCs from the stem cell graft donor, obtained from the stem cell graft. The CDR3 region has the DNA TGTGCCAGCACCCCTTTGGGGAATAATTCACCCCTCCACTTT. It codes for CASTPLGNNSPLHF.